Listed below are T cell receptor beta chains from one sample, sequenced in a study of OX40 agonist ivuxolimab in advanced cancers. Measured with immunoSEQ multiplex PCR; TCRdb has only the in-frame clones, and not every one. Of 73,000 or so clones detected, more than 75% appear once; the ten largest clones hold 0.55% to 0.7%. The sequences come from CD4+ or CD8+ T cells sorted from blood, collected in a trial of the OX40 agonist ivuxolimab. The receptors derive from an adult with an advanced solid tumor such as melanoma, head and neck, liver or kidney cancer. The CDR3 runs from the conserved cysteine through the conserved F or W. D genes are given only for firm matches. Clone sizes are given selectively: once, few, many, or a class where the clone is expanded.

cdr3_aa,cdr3_nt,clone_size,d_call,j_call,v_call
CASSHPPRGEQFF,TGTGCCAGCAGTCACCCTCCGAGGGGTGAGCAGTTCTTC,.,.,TRBJ2-1,TRBV11-3
CATSRGGSTDEQYF,TGTGCCACCAGCAGAGGTGGGAGTACCGACGAGCAGTACTTC,.,.,TRBJ2-7,TRBV15
CASSLDPGIRAVEQYF,TGTGCCAGCAGCTTAGACCCCGGGATAAGGGCAGTGGAGCAGTACTTC,.,.,TRBJ2-7,TRBV11-2
CASSQMGQQLRIYNEQFF,TGCGCCAGCAGTCAAATGGGACAGCAACTCCGTATTTACAATGAGCAGTTCTTC,.,TRBD1,TRBJ2-1,TRBV23-1
CASSVELAVYNEQFF,TGTGCCAGCAGCGTAGAACTAGCGGTCTACAATGAGCAGTTCTTC,.,TRBD2,TRBJ2-1,TRBV9
CASSLGLREGETDTQYF,TGTGCCAGCAGCTTGGGACTCCGGGAGGGTGAAACAGATACGCAGTATTTT,few,TRBD2,TRBJ2-3,TRBV5-4
CSVGTGSSGNTIYF,TGCAGCGTTGGGACAGGGTCCTCTGGAAACACCATATATTTT,once,TRBD1,TRBJ1-3,TRBV29-1
CASSPPRLAGVYEQFF,TGTGCCAGCTCACCACCGAGACTAGCGGGAGTCTATGAGCAGTTCTTC,.,TRBD2,TRBJ2-1,TRBV18
CASRPSSGGRRGEQFF,TGTGCCAGCAGGCCTTCTAGCGGGGGGAGACGAGGGGAGCAGTTCTTC,.,TRBD2,TRBJ2-1,TRBV7-9
CASILDRVNTEAFF,TGTGCCAGCATCCTAGATAGAGTGAACACTGAAGCTTTCTTT,.,.,TRBJ1-1,TRBV28
CATCRSPEVDGYTF,TGTGCCACTTGCCGAAGTCCCGAAGTTGATGGCTACACCTTC,.,.,TRBJ1-2,TRBV10-3
CASRATPGRSTDTQYF,TGTGCCAGCAGGGCCACACCGGGACGGAGCACAGATACGCAGTATTTT,once,.,TRBJ2-3,TRBV2
CASSFLGGVPYEQYF,TGTGCCAGCAGCTTCTTGGGCGGGGTTCCCTACGAGCAGTACTTC,few,.,TRBJ2-7,TRBV7-2
CASSETGQDTQYF,TGCGCCAGCAGTGAGACCGGACAGGATACGCAGTATTTT,.,.,TRBJ2-3,TRBV10-1
CASSRQGGDEQYF,TGTGCCAGTAGTAGACAGGGGGGCGACGAGCAGTACTTC,.,TRBD1,TRBJ2-7,TRBV19
CASSLAGNGNQPQHF,TGTGCCAGCAGCTTGGCAGGGAATGGCAATCAGCCCCAGCATTTT,.,.,TRBJ1-5,TRBV5-8
CASSELTGRSNNSPLHF,TGTGCCAGCAGTGAACTAACAGGAAGGAGCAATAATTCACCCCTCCACTTT,.,.,TRBJ1-6,TRBV6-1
CATRHNYGYTF,TGTGCCACCAGACACAACTATGGCTACACCTTC,.,.,TRBJ1-2,TRBV25-1
CASSAGGRGGTEAFF,TGTGCCAGCAGCGCTGGAGGACGGGGGGGCACTGAAGCTTTCTTT,once,.,TRBJ1-1,TRBV9
CASSIDRGGRDNQPQHF,TGTGCCAGTAGTATAGATAGGGGGGGGCGAGATAATCAGCCCCAGCATTTT,few,.,TRBJ1-5,TRBV19
CASSLSERGYTDTQYF,TGTGCCAGCAGCTTATCCGAGCGGGGGTACACAGATACGCAGTATTTT,once,TRBD2,TRBJ2-3,TRBV7-9
CASNRTPYEQYF,TGTGCCAGCAATCGAACTCCCTACGAGCAGTACTTC,.,.,TRBJ2-7,TRBV27
CASSLIAGHEQYF,TGTGCCAGCAGCTTAATTGCAGGGCACGAGCAGTACTTC,few,.,TRBJ2-7,TRBV7-3
CASSDLKGHLQETQYF,TGTGCCAGCAGTGACCTCAAGGGACACTTGCAGGAGACCCAGTACTTC,.,.,TRBJ2-5,TRBV25-1
CASSTPGYRDSPLHF,TGTGCCAGCAGTACCCCGGGATATAGGGATTCACCCCTCCACTTT,.,.,TRBJ1-6,TRBV6-6
CASSSGGFGNTIYF,TGTGCCAGCAGTTCCGGTGGATTCGGAAACACCATATATTTT,.,.,TRBJ1-3,TRBV6-5
CASSSAGLSSGNTIYF,TGTGCCAGCAGCTCGGCTGGACTCAGCTCTGGAAACACCATATATTTT,once,.,TRBJ1-3,TRBV5-8
CASSIPKGSYNEQFF,TGTGCCAGCAGCATCCCCAAGGGCTCCTACAATGAGCAGTTCTTC,.,.,TRBJ2-1,TRBV5-6
CASSLGTGAFYGYTF,TGTGCCAGCAGCTTAGGGACAGGGGCCTTCTATGGCTACACCTTC,few,TRBD1,TRBJ1-2,TRBV5-4
CAWSIRTGGHTF,TGTGCCTGGAGTATTAGGACAGGGGGGCACACCTTC,.,TRBD1,TRBJ1-2,TRBV30
CASSIEGPHQPQHF,TGTGCCAGTAGTATAGAGGGCCCACATCAGCCCCAGCATTTT,.,.,TRBJ1-5,TRBV19
CASSAAGNNNEQFF,TGTGCCAGCAGTGCGGCGGGAAACAACAATGAGCAGTTCTTC,.,.,TRBJ2-1,TRBV2
CASSINFGDNTEAFF,TGTGCCAGTAGTATTAATTTCGGGGATAACACTGAAGCTTTCTTT,once,.,TRBJ1-1,TRBV19
CASSYAGGGNEQFF,TGTGCCAGCAGCTACGCAGGGGGAGGAAATGAGCAGTTCTTC,once,.,TRBJ2-1,TRBV5-4
CASSPGGYEQYF,TGTGCCAGCAGCCCCGGTGGTTACGAGCAGTACTTC,.,.,TRBJ2-7,TRBV6-5
CASSEAGTGFGNTIYF,TGTGCCAGCAGTGAAGCAGGGACAGGGTTTGGAAACACCATATATTTT,.,TRBD1,TRBJ1-3,TRBV6-1
CASSSGTLYKIITGLAAYEQYF,TGTGCCAGCAGCTCAGGCACCCTCTATAAAATTATAACGGGACTAGCGGCCTACGAGCAGTACTTC,.,TRBD2,TRBJ2-7,TRBV7-3
CASSQVRDSNEQFF,TGTGCCAGCAGCCAAGTAAGGGACTCGAATGAGCAGTTCTTC,once,.,TRBJ2-1,TRBV14
CASSHGQSSYNEQFF,TGTGCCAGCAGCCACGGACAGAGCTCCTACAATGAGCAGTTCTTC,.,.,TRBJ2-1,TRBV6-4
CASRYTTGRYTEAFF,TGTGCCAGCAGGTACACTACAGGGCGTTACACTGAAGCTTTCTTT,.,.,TRBJ1-1,TRBV28
CASSLATVRDQYF,TGTGCCAGCAGCTTAGCAACCGTGAGAGACCAGTACTTC,.,.,TRBJ2-5,TRBV7-9
CAISESFGTVNTEAFF,TGTGCCATCAGTGAGTCTTTTGGGACAGTAAACACTGAAGCTTTCTTT,few,TRBD1,TRBJ1-1,TRBV10-3
CASSQADRAEAFF,TGCGCCAGCAGCCAGGCCGACAGAGCTGAAGCTTTCTTT,few,.,TRBJ1-1,TRBV4-1
CAISGQVNQPQHF,TGTGCCATCAGTGGACAAGTAAATCAGCCCCAGCATTTT,once,.,TRBJ1-5,TRBV10-3